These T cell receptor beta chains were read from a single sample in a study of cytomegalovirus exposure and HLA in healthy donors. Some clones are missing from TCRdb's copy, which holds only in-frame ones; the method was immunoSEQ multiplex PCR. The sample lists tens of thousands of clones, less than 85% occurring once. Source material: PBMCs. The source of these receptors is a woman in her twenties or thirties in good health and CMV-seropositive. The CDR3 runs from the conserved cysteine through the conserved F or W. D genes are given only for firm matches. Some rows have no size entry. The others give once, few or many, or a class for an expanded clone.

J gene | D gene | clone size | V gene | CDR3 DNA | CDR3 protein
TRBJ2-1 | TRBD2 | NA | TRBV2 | TGTGCCAGCAGTCCCCTAGCGGGGGGGTGGGATGAGCAGTTCTTC | CASSPLAGGWDEQFF
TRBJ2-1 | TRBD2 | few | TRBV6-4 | TGTGCCAGCAGTGAAAGCGGGGGGTCCTACAATGAGCAGTTCTTC | CASSESGGSYNEQFF
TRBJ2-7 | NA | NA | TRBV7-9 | TGTGCCAGCAGCAAGATAGGGTCGGACTACGAGCAGTACTTC | CASSKIGSDYEQYF
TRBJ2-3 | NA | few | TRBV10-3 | TGTGCCATCAGTGAAAGAGCGGTGAATACGCAGTATTTT | CAISERAVNTQYF
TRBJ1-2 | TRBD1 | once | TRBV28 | TGTGCCAGCAGTTCGGGACAGGGGAATGGCTACACCTTC | CASSSGQGNGYTF
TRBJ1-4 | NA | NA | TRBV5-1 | TGCGCCAGCAGCTTGGGCCAGGCGAATGAAAAACTGTTTTTT | CASSLGQANEKLFF
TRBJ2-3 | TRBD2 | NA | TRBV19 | TGTGCCAGTAGTATCGGACTAGCAGATACGCAGTATTTT | CASSIGLADTQYF
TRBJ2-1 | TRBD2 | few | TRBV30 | TGTGCCTGGAGTGGCGGGGGAGGCTCCCCCAGAGGTTCCTACAATGAGCAGTTCTTC | CAWSGGGGSPRGSYNEQFF
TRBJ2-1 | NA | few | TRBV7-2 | TGTGCCAGCAGCTCCCAGCTCCGGGGTCACAATGAGCAGTTCTTC | CASSSQLRGHNEQFF
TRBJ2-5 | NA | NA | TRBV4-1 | TGCGCCAGCAGCCAAGATTGGCGGGGCTCCCAAGAGACCCAGTACTTC | CASSQDWRGSQETQYF